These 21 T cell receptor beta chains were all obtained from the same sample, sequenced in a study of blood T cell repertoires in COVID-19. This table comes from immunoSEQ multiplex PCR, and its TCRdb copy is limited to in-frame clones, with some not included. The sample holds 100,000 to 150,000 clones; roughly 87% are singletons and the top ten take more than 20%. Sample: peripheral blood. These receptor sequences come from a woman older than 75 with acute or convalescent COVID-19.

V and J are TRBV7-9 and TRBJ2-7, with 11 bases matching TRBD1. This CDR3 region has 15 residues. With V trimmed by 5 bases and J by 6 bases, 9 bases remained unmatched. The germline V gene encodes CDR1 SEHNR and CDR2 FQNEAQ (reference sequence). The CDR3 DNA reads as TGTGCCAGCAGCAATCCCCCCGGGACAGGGGGCGAGCAGTACGTC. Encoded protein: CASSNPPGTGGEQYV.

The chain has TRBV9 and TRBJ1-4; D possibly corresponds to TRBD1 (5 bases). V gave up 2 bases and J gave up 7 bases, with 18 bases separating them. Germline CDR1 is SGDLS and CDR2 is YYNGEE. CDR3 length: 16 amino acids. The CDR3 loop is CASSVLSGQWGEKLFF. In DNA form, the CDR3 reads TGTGCCAGCAGCGTTCTATCAGGGCAATGGGGTGAAAAACTGTTTTTT.

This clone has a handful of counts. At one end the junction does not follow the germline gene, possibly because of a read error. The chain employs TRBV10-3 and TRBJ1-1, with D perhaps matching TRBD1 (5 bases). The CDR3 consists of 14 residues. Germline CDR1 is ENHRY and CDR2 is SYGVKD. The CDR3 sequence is CAISGLGGNTEAFF. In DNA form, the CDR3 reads TGTGCCATAAGTGGGTTGGGGGGGAACACTGAAGCTTTCTTT.

The CDR3 DNA sequence: TGTGCCAGCACCAACCCCACAGGCTATGATGTCTACACCTTC. It specifies CASTNPTGYDVYTF. The genes are TRBV6-5 and TRBJ1-2, with D maybe TRBD1 (5 bases). Between the trimmed V and J ends, which lost 7 bases and 10 bases, there was a span of 22 bases. CDR1 is MNHEY, CDR2 SVGAGI, per germline. CDR3 length equals 14 residues.

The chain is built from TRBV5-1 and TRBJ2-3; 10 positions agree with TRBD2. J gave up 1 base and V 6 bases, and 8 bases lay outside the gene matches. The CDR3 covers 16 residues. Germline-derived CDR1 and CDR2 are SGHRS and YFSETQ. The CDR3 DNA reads TGCGCCAGCACCCCCCGGACTAGCGGAGGCACAGATACGCAGTATTTT. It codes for CASTPRTSGGTDTQYF. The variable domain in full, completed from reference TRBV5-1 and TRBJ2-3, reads KAGVTQTPRYLIKTRGQQVTLSCSPISGHRSVSWYQQTPGQGLQFLFEYFSETQRNKGNFPGRFSGRQFSNSRSEMNVSTLELGDSALYLCASTPRTSGGTDTQYFGPGTRLTVL.

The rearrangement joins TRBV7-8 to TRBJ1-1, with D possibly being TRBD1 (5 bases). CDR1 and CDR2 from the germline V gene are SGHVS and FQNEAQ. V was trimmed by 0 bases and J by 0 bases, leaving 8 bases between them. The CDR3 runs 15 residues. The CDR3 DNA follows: TGTGCCAGCAGCTTAGCCTCACAGGTGAACACTGAAGCTTTCTTT. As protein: CASSLASQVNTEAFF.

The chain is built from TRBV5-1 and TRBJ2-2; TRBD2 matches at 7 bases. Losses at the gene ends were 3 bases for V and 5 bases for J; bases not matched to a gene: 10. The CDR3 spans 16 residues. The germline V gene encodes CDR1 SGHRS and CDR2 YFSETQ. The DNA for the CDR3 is TGCGCCAGCAGCTGGGGGGGTGTTGGACCTACCGGGGAGCTGTTTTTT. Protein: CASSWGGVGPTGELFF.

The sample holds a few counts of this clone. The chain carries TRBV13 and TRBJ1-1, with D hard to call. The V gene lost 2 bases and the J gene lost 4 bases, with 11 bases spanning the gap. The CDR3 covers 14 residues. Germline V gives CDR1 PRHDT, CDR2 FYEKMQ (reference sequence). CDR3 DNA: TGTGCCAGCAGCTTACGGCAGGCGGGCACTGAAGCTTTCTTT. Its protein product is CASSLRQAGTEAFF.

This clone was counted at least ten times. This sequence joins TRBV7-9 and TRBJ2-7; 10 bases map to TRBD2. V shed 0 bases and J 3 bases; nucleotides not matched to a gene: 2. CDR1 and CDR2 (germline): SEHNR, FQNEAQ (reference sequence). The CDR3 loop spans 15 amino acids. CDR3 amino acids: CASSLALAGNYEQYF. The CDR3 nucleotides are TGTGCCAGCAGCTTAGCACTAGCGGGGAACTACGAGCAGTACTTC.

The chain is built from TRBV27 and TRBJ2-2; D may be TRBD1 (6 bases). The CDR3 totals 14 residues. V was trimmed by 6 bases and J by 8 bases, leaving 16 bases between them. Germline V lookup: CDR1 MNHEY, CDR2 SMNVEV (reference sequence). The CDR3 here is CASSASYRAGELFF. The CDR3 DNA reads TGTGCCAGCAGCGCTTCGTACAGGGCTGGGGAGCTGTTTTTT.

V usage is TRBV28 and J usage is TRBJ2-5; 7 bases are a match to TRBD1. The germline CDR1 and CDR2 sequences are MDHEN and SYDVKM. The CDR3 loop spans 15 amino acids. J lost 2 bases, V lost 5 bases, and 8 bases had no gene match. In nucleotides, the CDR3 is TGTGCCAGCAGTCGATATTCAGGGGGTCAAGAGACCCAGTACTTC. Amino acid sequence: CASSRYSGGQETQYF.

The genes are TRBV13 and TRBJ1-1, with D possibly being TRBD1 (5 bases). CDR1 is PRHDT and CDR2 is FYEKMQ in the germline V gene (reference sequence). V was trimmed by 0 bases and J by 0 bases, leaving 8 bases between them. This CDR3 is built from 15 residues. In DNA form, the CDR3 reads TGTGCCAGCAGCTTAGGGTCGACAGTGAACACTGAAGCTTTCTTT. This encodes CASSLGSTVNTEAFF.

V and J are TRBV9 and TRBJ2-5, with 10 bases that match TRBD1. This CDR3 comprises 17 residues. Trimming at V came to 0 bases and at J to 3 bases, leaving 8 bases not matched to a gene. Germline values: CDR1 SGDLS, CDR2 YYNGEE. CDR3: CASSVDAGTGVKETQYF. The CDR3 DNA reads TGTGCCAGCAGCGTAGATGCCGGGACAGGGGTCAAAGAGACCCAGTACTTC.

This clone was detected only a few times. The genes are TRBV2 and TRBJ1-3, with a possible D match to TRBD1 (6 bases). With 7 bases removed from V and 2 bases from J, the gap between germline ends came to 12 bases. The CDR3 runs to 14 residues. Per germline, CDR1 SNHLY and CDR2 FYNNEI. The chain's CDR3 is CASTLQGTGNTIYF. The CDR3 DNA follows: TGTGCCAGCACTCTACAGGGAACTGGAAACACCATATATTTT. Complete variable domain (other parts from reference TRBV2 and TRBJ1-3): EPEVTQTPSHQVTQMGQEVILRCVPISNHLYFYWYRQILGQKVEFLVSFYNNEISEKSEIFDDQFSVERPDGSNFTLKIRSTKLEDSAMYFCASTLQGTGNTIYFGEGSWLTVV.

CDR3 DNA: TGCAGCGTAGACAGGGGAGTTTTGGGGAACACTGAAGCTTTCTTT. This translates into CSVDRGVLGNTEAFF. The chain recombines TRBV29-1 with TRBJ1-1, with 8 bases aligning to TRBD1. The CDR3 consists of 15 residues. J was trimmed by 1 base and V by 6 bases; bases with no gene match: 10. Germline lookup yields CDR1 SQVTM and CDR2 ANQGSEA.

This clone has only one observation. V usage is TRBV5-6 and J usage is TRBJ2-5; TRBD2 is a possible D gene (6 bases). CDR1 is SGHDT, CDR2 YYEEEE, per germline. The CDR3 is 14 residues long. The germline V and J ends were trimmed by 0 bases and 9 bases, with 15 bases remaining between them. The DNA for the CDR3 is TGTGCCAGCAGCTTGGCGGGCGGGGACGTATCCCAGTACTTC. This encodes CASSLAGGDVSQYF. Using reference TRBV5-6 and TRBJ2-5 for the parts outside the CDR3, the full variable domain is DAGVTQSPTHLIKTRGQQVTLRCSPKSGHDTVSWYQQALGQGPQFIFQYYEEEERQRGNFPDRFSGHQFPNYSSELNVNALLLGDSALYLCASSLAGGDVSQYFGPGTRLLVL.

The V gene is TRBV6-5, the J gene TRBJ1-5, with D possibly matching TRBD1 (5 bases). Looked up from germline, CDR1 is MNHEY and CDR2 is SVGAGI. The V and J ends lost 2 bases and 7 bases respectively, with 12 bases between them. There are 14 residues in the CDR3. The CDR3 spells CASSYGQGNQPQHF. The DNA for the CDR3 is TGTGCCAGCAGTTACGGGCAGGGTAACCAGCCCCAGCATTTT.

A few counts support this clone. DNA for the CDR3: TGTGCCAGCAGCCAAAACAGGGCGGGCGGCTACACCTTC. This sequence encodes CASSQNRAGGYTF. V is TRBV7-3 and J is TRBJ1-2; a possible D gene is TRBD1 (6 bases). V was trimmed by 5 bases and J by 8 bases, leaving 15 bases between them. CDR1 is SGHTA and CDR2 is FQGTGA in the germline V gene. The CDR3 extends over 13 amino acids.

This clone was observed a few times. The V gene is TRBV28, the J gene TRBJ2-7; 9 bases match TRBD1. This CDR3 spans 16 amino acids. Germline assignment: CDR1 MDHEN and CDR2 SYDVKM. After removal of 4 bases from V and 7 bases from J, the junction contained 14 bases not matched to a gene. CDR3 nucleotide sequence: TGTGCCAGCAGTTCAAATAAGAGGGGGACAGGGCAGGAGCAGTACGTC. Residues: CASSSNKRGTGQEQYV.

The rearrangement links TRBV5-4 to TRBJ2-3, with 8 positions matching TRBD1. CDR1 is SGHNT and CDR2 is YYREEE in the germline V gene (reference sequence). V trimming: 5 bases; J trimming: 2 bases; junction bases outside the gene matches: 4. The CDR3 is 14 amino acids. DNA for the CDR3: TGTGCCAGCAGGGACAGGGTACTCACAGATACGCAGTATTTT. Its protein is CASRDRVLTDTQYF.

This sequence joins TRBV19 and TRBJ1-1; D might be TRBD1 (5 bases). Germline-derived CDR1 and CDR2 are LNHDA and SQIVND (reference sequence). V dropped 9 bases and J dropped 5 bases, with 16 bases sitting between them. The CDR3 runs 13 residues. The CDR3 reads CASTQGSWTEAFF. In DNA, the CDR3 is TGTGCCAGCACTCAGGGATCTTGGACTGAAGCTTTCTTT.